The present TCR beta chain was sequenced within a study of CD4 T cells in relation to SARS-CoV-2 and coronaviruses. Profiled with immunoSEQ multiplex PCR; TCRdb holds only in-frame clones, not every one. The sample shows roughly 18,000 clones, 60% to 80% of them seen only once. CD4+ T cells from unexposed donors were obtained before the COVID-19 pandemic (2011-2018). Isolation of CD4+ T cells took place after nine to ten days in culture. Each well had approximately 2 million PBMCs in roughly 5% human AB serum with IL-2. Note on this clone: No antigen is known for it.

Sample: CD4+ T cells from PBMCs, cultured in vitro. The sequence was obtained from a human donor in good health.

This CDR3 reads CASSGDRGWVGGYGNTIYF. CDR3 coding DNA: TGTGCCAGCAGTGGAGACAGGGGCTGGGTGGGGGGGTATGGAAACACCATATATTTT. J is TRBJ1-3 and V is TRBV28; 8 bases are shared with TRBD1. V gave up 5 bases and J gave up 3 bases; unmatched junction bases: 18. Germline-derived CDR1 and CDR2 are MDHEN and SYDVKM. This CDR3 comprises 19 residues. Combining the CDR3 with reference TRBV28 and TRBJ1-3 gives the whole variable domain DVKVTQSSRYLVKRTGEKVFLECVQDMDHENMFWYRQDPGLGLRLIYFSYDVKMKEKGDIPEGYSVSREKKERFSLILESASTNQTSMYLCASSGDRGWVGGYGNTIYFGEGSWLTVV.